This entry concerns a single T cell receptor (beta chain). The antigen remains unidentified. Next came a second PCR, run for roughly 6 to 11 cycles, which used a sample-barcoded 5' primer along with a J-beta primer mix. TCRdb independently ran MiXCR on the 5' RACE reads; one entry per CDR3 protein. The sample carries 700,000 to 900,000 distinct CDR3 sequences, about 53% recorded once. This entry is derived from a study of blood T cells in healthy people across ages. Turning to the study itself: Researchers report that template switching captured about one barcoded beta molecule per two T cells. Study findings and constraints: The unsorted PBMCs prevented any conclusive comparison of naive versus antigen-experienced cells.

V was cut by 2 bases and J by 2 bases, with 15 bases left in between. CDR3 size: 16 residues. From germline, CDR1 is KGHDR and CDR2 SFDVKD. The TCR comes from an elderly man in good health. The J gene is TRBJ2-7, the V gene TRBV24-1, with D perhaps matching TRBD1 (5 bases). Sequenced: blood. CDR3 residues: CATSDSRAGNAYEQYF. The DNA for the CDR3 is TGTGCCACCAGTGATTCCCGGGCAGGGAATGCCTACGAGCAGTACTTC.